Below, 6 T cell receptor beta chains from the same sample are listed, as sequenced in a study of blood T cell repertoires in COVID-19. Clones were sequenced by immunoSEQ multiplex PCR, and TCRdb holds only the in-frame ones, with some missing. The sample holds nearly 250,000 clones, approximately 82% seen once. Material: peripheral blood. All receptors derive from an elderly woman with acute or convalescent COVID-19.

The chain has TRBV24-1 and TRBJ2-7; D not certain. This CDR3 has 15 residues. V lost 2 bases and J lost 3, with 13 bases in between. Germline loops: CDR1 KGHDR, CDR2 SFDVKD. The CDR3 region is CATSDSGRLDYEQYF. The CDR3 DNA is TGTGCCACCAGTGATTCCGGCAGGCTCGACTACGAGCAGTACTTC.

The J gene is TRBJ1-5, the V gene TRBV19; 9 bases agree with TRBD1. Germline loops: CDR1 LNHDA, CDR2 SQIVND (reference sequence). The CDR3 consists of 15 residues. Losses at the gene ends were 5 bases for V and 4 bases for J; bases not matched to a gene: 6. CDR3: CASSSLQGANQPQHF. In DNA, the CDR3 is TGTGCCAGTAGTTCGCTACAGGGGGCGAATCAGCCCCAGCATTTT.

The chain is built from TRBV7-2 and TRBJ1-1, with D possibly matching TRBD1 (5 bases). The germline V gene encodes CDR1 SGHTA and CDR2 FQGNSA. The V and J ends lost 2 bases and 10 bases respectively, with 17 bases between them. The CDR3 totals 14 residues. CDR3 protein: CASSLSVSGTGAFF. Here the CDR3 DNA reads TGTGCCAGCAGCTTATCAGTAAGCGGGACGGGAGCTTTCTTT.

J is TRBJ1-1 and V is TRBV12-3 or TRBV12-4; unclear D gene. CDR3 length: 13 residues. CDR3 in DNA: TGTGCTCTGTCCGAACAACTAAACACTGAAGCTTTCTTT. It translates to CALSEQLNTEAFF.

The chain combines TRBV15 with TRBJ2-5; TRBD2 agrees at 8 bases. The junction had 2 bases not matched to a gene; V was cut back by 4 bases and J by 4 bases. This CDR3 has 13 amino acids. CDR1 LNHNV and CDR2 YYDKDF come from the germline V gene (reference sequence). The CDR3 reads CATSIAGRETQYF. Written as DNA, the CDR3 is TGTGCCACCAGCATAGCGGGGCGAGAGACCCAGTACTTC.

CDR3 nucleotide sequence: TGTGCCAGCAGCTCCGGGACAGTCAGAAGACTCCTCCACTTT. This codes for CASSSGTVRRLLHF. The chain is built from TRBV28 and TRBJ1-6, with 7 bases aligning to TRBD1. The CDR3 contains 14 residues. CDR1 is MDHEN and CDR2 is SYDVKM in the germline V gene. V lost 6 bases and J lost 15; bases outside the gene matches: 14. The complete variable domain, with remaining parts taken from reference TRBV28 and TRBJ1-6, reads DVKVTQSSRYLVKRTGEKVFLECVQDMDHENMFWYRQDPGLGLRLIYFSYDVKMKEKGDIPEGYSVSREKKERFSLILESASTNQTSMYLCASSSGTVRRLLHFGNGTRLTVT.